The source of this T cell receptor beta chain is a study of Tregs in tolerant kidney transplant recipients. Study-level background: Related graft donors supplied nonmyeloablative bone marrow transplants, and mixed chimerism was transient. Study outcomes and limitations: Biological reproducibility was not directly addressed in this study. Nucleotide sequences could not be compared across some patients' samples due to primer changes.

TCRdb's table, derived via immunoSEQ multiplex PCR, lists solely in-frame clones and lacks some. The sample table includes under 55,000 clones. Germline V lookup: CDR1 SEHNR, CDR2 FQNEAQ (reference sequence). V was cut by 4 bases and J by 3 bases, with 13 bases left in between. The CDR3 spans 15 residues. Comment on this clone: The antigen is not known. The read terminates 3 residues ahead of where the CDR3 ends, so the germline J gene completes it.

This clonotype originated in a human donor who received a combined kidney and bone marrow transplant. V gene TRBV7-9 combines with J gene TRBJ2-1; D is perhaps TRBD1 (6 bases). The input for sequencing was CD4+ T cells from blood, taken before the transplant. The CDR3 region is CASSSSGTIYNEQFF. The sequenced CDR3 bases are TGTGCCAGCAGCTCATCCGGGACAATCTACAATGAG.